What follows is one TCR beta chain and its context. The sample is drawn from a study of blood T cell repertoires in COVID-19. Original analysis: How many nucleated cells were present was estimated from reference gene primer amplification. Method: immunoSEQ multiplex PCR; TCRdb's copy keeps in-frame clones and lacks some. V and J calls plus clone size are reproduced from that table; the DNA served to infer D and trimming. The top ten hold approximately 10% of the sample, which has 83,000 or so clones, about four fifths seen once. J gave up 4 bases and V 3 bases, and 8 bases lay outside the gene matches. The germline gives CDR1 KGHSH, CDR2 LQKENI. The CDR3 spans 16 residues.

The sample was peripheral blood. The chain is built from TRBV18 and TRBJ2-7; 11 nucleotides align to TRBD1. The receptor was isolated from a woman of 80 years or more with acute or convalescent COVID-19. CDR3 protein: CASSPGTGTGGYEQYF. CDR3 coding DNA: TGTGCCAGCTCACCCGGGACCGGGACAGGGGGATACGAGCAGTACTTC.